Following are 10 T cell receptor beta chains from one sample sequenced in a study of cytomegalovirus exposure and HLA in healthy donors. Repertoires were generated with immunoSEQ multiplex PCR, while TCRdb's copy carries only in-frame clones and drops some. The sample lists approximately 160,000 clones, about 90% occurring once. Material: PBMCs. The receptors shown here come from a woman in her late teens or twenties in good health and CMV-seropositive.

The genes are TRBV7-8 and TRBJ1-2, with TRBD1 matching over 7 bases. The CDR3 loop spans 14 amino acids. Trimming took 3 bases from V and 6 from J; bases not matched to a gene: 7. Germline V gene lookup returns CDR1 SGHVS and CDR2 FQNEAQ. This CDR3 is CASSFDQGEDGYTF. For the CDR3, the DNA is TGTGCCAGCAGCTTTGACCAGGGGGAGGATGGCTACACCTTC.

V and J are TRBV4-2 and TRBJ1-5; perhaps TRBD1 as D (5 bases). V lost 6 bases and J 2 bases, leaving 14 bases between the germline ends. Germline CDR1 LGHNA, CDR2 YNFKEQ. This CDR3 is built from 15 residues. CDR3 bases: TGTGCCAGCAGATCCTTAGGGGAGGGCAATCAGCCCCAGCATTTT. Protein: CASRSLGEGNQPQHF.

This clone has a handful of counts. The chain links TRBV5-5 to TRBJ1-1; D is undetermined. The CDR3 loop spans 14 amino acids. The germline CDR1 and CDR2 sequences are SGHKS and YYEKEE (reference sequence). Trimming took 5 bases from V and 0 from J, leaving 11 bases between them. CDR3 region: CASRRQALNTEAFF. The CDR3 nucleotides are TGTGCCAGCAGAAGACAAGCATTGAACACTGAAGCTTTCTTT.

This clone has just one count. This sequence joins TRBV5-4 and TRBJ2-7; 8 bases are shared with TRBD1. The germline gives CDR1 SGHNT, CDR2 YYREEE (reference sequence). This CDR3 comprises 14 residues. The V and J ends lost 4 bases and 2 bases, in that order; junction bases with no gene match: 5. DNA of the CDR3: TGTGCCAGCAGCCGACAGGGGCGTGCCTACGAGCAGTACTTC. This encodes CASSRQGRAYEQYF.

This clone was found once. The rearrangement joins TRBV6-4 to TRBJ1-2; a possible D gene is TRBD1 (6 bases). There are 15 residues in the CDR3. Germline CDR1 is MRHNA and CDR2 is SNTAGT. V was pared by 3 bases and J by 6 bases, with 17 bases between. The CDR3 DNA follows: TGTGCCAGCAGTGAGCCCCTAAAGGGGGAGCATGGCTACACCTTC. Protein product: CASSEPLKGEHGYTF.

V and J are TRBV7-2 and TRBJ1-5, with TRBD1 matching over 7 bases. Germline V gene data show CDR1 as SGHTA and CDR2 as FQGNSA. This CDR3 spans 14 amino acids. Trimming at V came to 5 bases and at J to 0 bases, leaving 1 base not matched to a gene. CDR3: CASSGQVSNQPQHF. In DNA, the CDR3 is TGTGCCAGCAGCGGACAGGTTAGCAATCAGCCCCAGCATTTT.

The chain has TRBV2 and TRBJ1-1; 10 positions agree with TRBD1. The CDR3 spans 16 residues. Germline V CDR1 and CDR2: SNHLY, FYNNEI. J lost 1 base, V lost 3 bases, and 5 bases had no gene match. The CDR3 DNA reads TGTGCCAGCAGTGATGACAGGGGGCTCACGAACACTGAAGCTTTCTTT. Translation: CASSDDRGLTNTEAFF.

The J gene is TRBJ2-5, the V gene TRBV10-1; D unclear. The V end was cut by 7 bases, the J end by 5 bases, with 14 bases between. The length of the CDR3 is 13 residues. Germline CDR1 and CDR2: WNHNN and SYGVQD (reference sequence). This CDR3 reads CASTDCSGETQYF. CDR3 sequence (DNA): TGCGCCAGCACAGACTGCTCTGGTGAGACCCAGTACTTC.

This clone has just one count. The chain combines TRBV9 with TRBJ2-5; D perhaps matches TRBD2 (6 bases). With 2 bases removed from V and 1 base from J, the gap between germline ends came to 12 bases. The CDR3 is made up of 15 amino acids. Germline CDR1 and CDR2: SGDLS and YYNGEE. The CDR3 protein is CASSVGGRVQETQYF. The CDR3 bases are TGTGCCAGCAGCGTGGGAGGACGCGTCCAAGAGACCCAGTACTTC.

In this sample, this clone turned up once. The V and J genes are TRBV18 and TRBJ1-3; TRBD1 is a possible D gene (6 bases). With 2 bases removed from V and 4 bases from J, the gap between germline ends came to 15 bases. Germline V gene data show CDR1 as KGHSH and CDR2 as LQKENI. This CDR3 spans 16 amino acids. CDR3 DNA sequence: TGTGCCAGCTCACCAATACAGGGAACGGAAGGAAACACCATATATTTT. Translation: CASSPIQGTEGNTIYF.